A selection of T cell receptor beta chains follows, all from one sample in a study of siplizumab effects on memory and regulatory T cells. Profiled with immunoSEQ multiplex PCR; TCRdb holds only in-frame clones, not every one. The repertoire holds tens of thousands of clones, roughly 80% seen once, with roughly 3.8% in the top ten. The sequenced sample was memory CD4+ T cells sorted from blood. The receptors were gathered from a human donor in good health. Both conserved end residues are part of each CDR3. D genes are given only for firm matches. Where a row states a size, it is once, few, many or the class of an expanded clone; other rows omit it.

clone size	V gene	D gene	J gene	CDR3 DNA	CDR3 protein
.	TRBV25-1	TRBD2	TRBJ2-3	TGTGCCAGTGGGACTAGCGGGAGAGATACGCAGTATTTT	CASGTSGRDTQYF
.	TRBV21-1	.	TRBJ1-5	TGTGCCAGCAGCAAAGCGACAACTAATAGCAATCAGCCCCAGCATTTT	CASSKATTNSNQPQHF
.	TRBV7-2	.	TRBJ1-6	TGTGCCAGCAGCCCGGGTCGCCAGGGTTCACCCCTCCACTTT	CASSPGRQGSPLHF
.	TRBV5-1	.	TRBJ2-3	TGCGCCAGCAGCTTGGTAGTTTCGGGAGATACGCAGTATTTT	CASSLVVSGDTQYF
.	TRBV7-6	.	TRBJ2-2	TGTGCCAGCAGCCCGGAGACAGCCAAGGGGACCGGGGAGCTGTTTTTT	CASSPETAKGTGELFF
.	TRBV19	.	TRBJ2-1	TGTGCCAGTAGTCGATCCTCTGGCGGCGCCTTCTCCTACAATGAGCAGTTCTTC	CASSRSSGGAFSYNEQFF
.	TRBV7-2	.	TRBJ2-1	TGTGCCAGCAGCTCGTTGGTAGTTAGCCCTAATGAGCAGTTCTTC	CASSSLVVSPNEQFF
.	TRBV2	.	TRBJ2-7	TGTGCCAGCAGTGAAGCGTCGTCGCAGATCTACGAGCAGTACTTC	CASSEASSQIYEQYF
.	TRBV29-1	.	TRBJ1-4	TGCAGCGTTGAAGATCAGACCGAGGGTCTGTTTTTT	CSVEDQTEGLFF
.	TRBV6-1	TRBD2	TRBJ2-3	TGTGCCAGCACGGCTCCCGGGAGGGCCATAGATACGCAGTATTTT	CASTAPGRAIDTQYF
.	TRBV7-9	.	TRBJ1-3	TGTGCCAGCAGCTCCAGGGGAGGAAACACCATATATTTT	CASSSRGGNTIYF
.	TRBV19	.	TRBJ1-5	TGTGCCAGTAGCCGTGACAACCTATTGCCCCAGCATTTT	CASSRDNLLPQHF
.	TRBV7-7	.	TRBJ2-5	TGTGCCAGCAGCTTACTAGGCAAACAAGAGACCCAGTACTTC	CASSLLGKQETQYF
.	TRBV30	TRBD1	TRBJ1-2	TGTGCCTGGAGTCAATTGACAGGGGGCGCTTCGGGCTACACCTTC	CAWSQLTGGASGYTF
.	TRBV7-3	.	TRBJ1-6	TGTGCCAGCAGCCCCAGTGGGGGTTATAATTCACCCCTCCACTTT	CASSPSGGYNSPLHF
.	TRBV11-2	.	TRBJ2-5	TGTGCCAGCAGCCGAGGGACATCCAAAGAGACCCAGTACTTC	CASSRGTSKETQYF
.	TRBV29-1	.	TRBJ1-1	TGCAGCGTCCTAGGGGCGGGGTACACTGAAGCTTTCTTT	CSVLGAGYTEAFF
.	TRBV11-2	.	TRBJ2-1	TGTGCCAGCAGCTTAGATGGGAAGGGTCGGGAGCAGTTCTTC	CASSLDGKGREQFF
.	TRBV2	.	TRBJ1-6	TGTGCCAGCAGTGAGCCAGGCTCTAATTCACCCCTCCACTTT	CASSEPGSNSPLHF
.	TRBV27	.	TRBJ2-5	TGTGCCAGCAGTCGGACCCTTGAGGAGACCCAGTACTTC	CASSRTLEETQYF
once	TRBV7-2	.	TRBJ1-1	TGTGCCAGCAGCTCATGGGTGACGAGAAAAACCACTGAAGCTTTCTTT	CASSSWVTRKTTEAFF
.	TRBV11-2	TRBD2	TRBJ2-1	TGTGCCAGCAGCTCACTAGGACTAGGTAATGAGCAGTTCTTC	CASSSLGLGNEQFF
.	TRBV27	.	TRBJ2-6	TGTGCCAGCAAAACACAGGGTGCTGGGGCCAACGTCCTGACTTTC	CASKTQGAGANVLTF
.	TRBV10-3	.	TRBJ2-3	TGTGCCATCAGGGACACAGGGTTAATGGGCACAGATACGCAGTATTTT	CAIRDTGLMGTDTQYF
.	TRBV6-1	.	TRBJ1-6	TGTGCCAGCACCCAACTCAGGGAGGGTGCTTCACCCCTCCACTTT	CASTQLREGASPLHF
.	TRBV6-6	.	TRBJ1-2	TGTGCCACTGTGCAGGGCTACTATGGCTACACCTTC	CATVQGYYGYTF
.	TRBV28	TRBD1	TRBJ1-2	TGTGCCAGCAGTACAGGGGGCGCCGACTATGGCTACACCTTC	CASSTGGADYGYTF
.	TRBV7-9	.	TRBJ2-7	TGTGCCAGCAGCTCACGGACGGCGTCCTACGAGCAGTACTTC	CASSSRTASYEQYF
.	TRBV18	.	TRBJ2-3	TGTGCCAGCTCACCCAGCCGGGGCACAGATACGCAGTATTTT	CASSPSRGTDTQYF
.	TRBV9	TRBD1	TRBJ2-5	TGTGCCAGCAGCGTAGCGACAGGGGTAGAGACCCAGTACTTC	CASSVATGVETQYF
.	TRBV5-4	.	TRBJ1-2	TGTGCCAGCAGCCTGGCTAGCCGCATGGGCTATGGCTACACCTTC	CASSLASRMGYGYTF
once	TRBV30	TRBD1	TRBJ1-2	TGTGCCTGGAGTAGGGACAGGGCCGTAGACTATGGCTACACCTTC	CAWSRDRAVDYGYTF
.	TRBV6-1	.	TRBJ1-4	TGTGCCAGCAGTGAAATGAGACAGGATGAAAAACTGTTTTTT	CASSEMRQDEKLFF
.	TRBV6-4	TRBD2	TRBJ2-2	TGTGCCAGCAGTCCTGGACTAGCGGGGAACACCGGGGAGCTGTTTTTT	CASSPGLAGNTGELFF
once	TRBV11-2	TRBD1	TRBJ2-2	TGTGCCAGCAGCACGGGACAGCTCACCGGGGAGCTGTTTTTT	CASSTGQLTGELFF
.	TRBV18	.	TRBJ1-5	TGTGCCAGCTCCGGGACCGACGCTGATAGTCCCCAGCATTTT	CASSGTDADSPQHF
.	TRBV10-3	.	TRBJ2-4	TGTGCCATCAGTGAGACCGTAGCCAAAAACATTCAGTACTTC	CAISETVAKNIQYF
.	TRBV29-1	.	TRBJ2-7	TGCAGCGTTGATGTCTCTGGGTCTGGCGAGCAGTACTTC	CSVDVSGSGEQYF
.	TRBV5-1	TRBD1	TRBJ2-1	TGCGCCAGCAGCTTCCAGGGGGTGAGCTACAATGAGCAGTTCTTC	CASSFQGVSYNEQFF
.	TRBV5-1	TRBD2	TRBJ2-5	TGCGCCAGCAGCTTGGGACTAGCGGAGCCCCAGGAGACCCAGTACTTC	CASSLGLAEPQETQYF
.	TRBV6-5	.	TRBJ2-2	TGTGCCAGCACCAGGGACCCGAACACCGGGGAGCTGTTTTTT	CASTRDPNTGELFF
.	TRBV19	TRBD2	TRBJ2-1	TGTGCCAGTAGTATTCGGACTAGCGGGAGTGTCTACAATGAGCAGTTCTTC	CASSIRTSGSVYNEQFF
few	TRBV6-5	.	TRBJ1-4	TGTGCCAGCAGTTACTCGTTTTCTTTGCGGGAACTGTTTTTT	CASSYSFSLRELFF
.	TRBV28	.	TRBJ2-7	TGTGCCAGCAGTTTGAGCAGCTCCTACGAGCAGTACTTC	CASSLSSSYEQYF
.	TRBV6-6	TRBD1	TRBJ2-7	TGTGCCAGCCGAACACAGGGGTCCTCCTACGAGCAGTACTTC	CASRTQGSSYEQYF
.	TRBV6-1	.	TRBJ1-5	TGTGCCAGCATGAGTAGGGGGGAAGGCCAGCCCCAGCATTTT	CASMSRGEGQPQHF
once	TRBV15	.	TRBJ2-7	TGTGCCACCAGCAGAAGGGTCTCCTACGAGCAGTACTTC	CATSRRVSYEQYF
once	TRBV9	.	TRBJ1-4	TGTGCCAGCAGCGTAGGAGTCGAGGGGAGAAAACTGTTTTTT	CASSVGVEGRKLFF
.	TRBV5-1	TRBD1	TRBJ2-2	TGCGCCAGCAGCATTCCGGGACAGGGGGCCCTCACCGGGGAGCTGTTTTTT	CASSIPGQGALTGELFF
few	TRBV18	.	TRBJ1-2	TGTGCCAGCTCCCTCATTTCAGGGCCCCTTTCGGGCTACACCTTC	CASSLISGPLSGYTF
.	TRBV27	.	TRBJ1-6	TGTGCCAGCAGTTTTGGGGACACATATAATTCACCCCTCCACTTT	CASSFGDTYNSPLHF
few	TRBV6-6	.	TRBJ1-2	TGTGCCAGCAGCCTAGGGGGGAATGGCTACACCTTC	CASSLGGNGYTF
.	TRBV4-1	.	TRBJ2-3	TGCGCCAGTATAGGAGGGGGCGACACAGATACGCAGTATTTT	CASIGGGDTDTQYF